Included here is one TCR beta chain sequence, with context. This specimen belongs to a study of blood T cell repertoires in COVID-19. Repertoires were generated with immunoSEQ multiplex PCR, while TCRdb's copy carries only in-frame clones and drops some. The sample holds over 350,000 clones, about nine tenths seen once. The CDR3 consists of 13 residues. Germline V gene data show CDR1 as LNHDA and CDR2 as SQIVND (reference sequence). V lost 3 bases, J lost 4 bases, and 9 bases lay in between. The chain joins TRBV19 to TRBJ1-1, with D unclear. Specimen: PBMCs or T cells enriched from blood (not recorded which). This receptor was taken from a woman between 40 and 55 years old who had been exposed to COVID-19. The CDR3 sequence is CASSISDSTEAFF. The DNA for the CDR3 is TGTGCCAGTAGTATTAGTGATAGCACTGAAGCTTTCTTT.